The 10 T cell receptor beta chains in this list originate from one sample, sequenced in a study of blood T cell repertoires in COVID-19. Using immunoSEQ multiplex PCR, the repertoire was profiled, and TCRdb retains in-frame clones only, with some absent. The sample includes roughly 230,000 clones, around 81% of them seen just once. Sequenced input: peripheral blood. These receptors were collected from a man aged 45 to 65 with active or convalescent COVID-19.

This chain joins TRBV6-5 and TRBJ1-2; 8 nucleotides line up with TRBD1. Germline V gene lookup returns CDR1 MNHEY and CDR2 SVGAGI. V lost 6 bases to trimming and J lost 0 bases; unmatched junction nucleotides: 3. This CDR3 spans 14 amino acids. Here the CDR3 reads CASRPGQANYGYTF. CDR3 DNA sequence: TGTGCCAGCAGACCGGGACAGGCTAACTATGGCTACACCTTC.

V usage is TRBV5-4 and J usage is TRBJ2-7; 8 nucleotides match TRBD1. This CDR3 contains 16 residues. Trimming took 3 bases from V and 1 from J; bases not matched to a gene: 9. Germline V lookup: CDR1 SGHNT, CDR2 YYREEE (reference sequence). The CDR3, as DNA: TGTGCCAGCAGCTCGGCCCCTCAGGGGGCGTCCTACGAGCAGTACTTC. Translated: CASSSAPQGASYEQYF.

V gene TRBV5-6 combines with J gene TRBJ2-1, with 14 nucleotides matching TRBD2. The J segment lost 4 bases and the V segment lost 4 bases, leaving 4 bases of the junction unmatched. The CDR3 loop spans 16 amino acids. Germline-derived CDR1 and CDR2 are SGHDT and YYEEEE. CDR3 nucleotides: TGTGCCAGCAGCCGATGGACTAGCGGGGGGTACAATGAGCAGTTCTTC. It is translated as CASSRWTSGGYNEQFF.

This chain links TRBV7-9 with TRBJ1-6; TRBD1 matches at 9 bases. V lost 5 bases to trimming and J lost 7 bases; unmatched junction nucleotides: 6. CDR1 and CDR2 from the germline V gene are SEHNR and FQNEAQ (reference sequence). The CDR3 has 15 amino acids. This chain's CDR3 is CASSVPGTGNSPLHF. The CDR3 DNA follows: TGTGCCAGCAGCGTTCCCGGGACAGGGAATTCACCCCTCCACTTT.

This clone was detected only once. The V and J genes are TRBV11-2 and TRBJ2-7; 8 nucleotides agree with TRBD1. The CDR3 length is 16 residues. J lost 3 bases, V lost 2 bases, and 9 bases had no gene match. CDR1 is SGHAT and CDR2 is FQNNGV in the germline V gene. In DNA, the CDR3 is TGTGCCAGCAGCTTACCCCCCGGGACAGGTCACTACGAGCAGTACTTC. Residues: CASSLPPGTGHYEQYF.

CDR3 sequence reads: CASSRGQGAVGGYTF. The DNA of the CDR3 is TGTGCCAGCAGTCGGGGACAGGGGGCAGTCGGCGGCTACACCTTC. This chain links TRBV6-5 with TRBJ1-2; 12 nucleotides match TRBD1. With 5 bases clipped from V and 8 bases from J, the junction kept 9 bases outside the gene matches. This CDR3 has 15 residues. Germline-derived CDR1 and CDR2 are MNHEY and SVGAGI.

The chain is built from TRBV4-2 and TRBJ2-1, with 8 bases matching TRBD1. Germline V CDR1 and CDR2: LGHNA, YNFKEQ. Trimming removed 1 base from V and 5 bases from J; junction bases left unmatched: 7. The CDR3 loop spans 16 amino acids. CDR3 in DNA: TGTGCCAGCAGCCAAGCCGACAGGGGCCTCCACAATGAGCAGTTCTTC. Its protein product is CASSQADRGLHNEQFF.

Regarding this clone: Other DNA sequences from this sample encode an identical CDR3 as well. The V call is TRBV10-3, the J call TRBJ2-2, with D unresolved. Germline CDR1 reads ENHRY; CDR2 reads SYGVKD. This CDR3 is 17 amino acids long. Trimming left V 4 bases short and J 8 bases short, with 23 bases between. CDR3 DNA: TGTGCCATCAGTGCTCCGACGCCGAGGAGAATCCCGGGGGAGCTGTTTTTT. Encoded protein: CAISAPTPRRIPGELFF.

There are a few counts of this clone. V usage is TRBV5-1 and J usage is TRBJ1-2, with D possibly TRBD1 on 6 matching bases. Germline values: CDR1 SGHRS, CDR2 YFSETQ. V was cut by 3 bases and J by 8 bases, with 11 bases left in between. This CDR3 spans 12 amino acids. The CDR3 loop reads CASSSDRRGYTF. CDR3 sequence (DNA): TGCGCCAGCAGCTCCGACAGGAGAGGCTACACCTTC. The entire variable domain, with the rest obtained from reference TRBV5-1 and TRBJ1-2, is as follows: KAGVTQTPRYLIKTRGQQVTLSCSPISGHRSVSWYQQTPGQGLQFLFEYFSETQRNKGNFPGRFSGRQFSNSRSEMNVSTLELGDSALYLCASSSDRRGYTFGSGTRLTVV.

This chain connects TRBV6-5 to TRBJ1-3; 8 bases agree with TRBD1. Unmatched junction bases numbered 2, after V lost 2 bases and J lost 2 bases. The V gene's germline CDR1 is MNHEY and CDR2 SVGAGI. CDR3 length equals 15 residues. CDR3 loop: CASSYGQGAGNTIYF. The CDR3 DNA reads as TGTGCCAGCAGTTACGGACAGGGAGCTGGAAACACCATATATTTT.